The 17 T cell receptor beta chains below were found in one sample sequenced in a study of T cells after yellow fever vaccination. A single record per CDR3 protein comes from TCRdb applying MiXCR to the 5' RACE reads. The sample lists some 260,000 distinct CDR3 sequences; 5.2% were seen once. This specimen was CD4+ T cells sorted from PBMCs, taken on the day of the yellow fever booster vaccination. The receptors originated from a man aged 18-30 years who received the YFV17D yellow fever vaccine.

This clonotype was seen a handful of times. The CDR3 bases are TGTGCCAGCCGTCTGGCTGTCTATGGCTACACCTTC. Translated, it gives CASRLAVYGYTF. The chain couples TRBV21-1 to TRBJ1-2. TRBV21-1 is marked as a pseudogene. The CDR3 totals 12 residues.

This clonotype has ten or more counts. The V call is TRBV3-1, the J call TRBJ2-7, with 8 bases matching TRBD1. The CDR3 totals 13 residues. Trimming removed 4 bases from V and 3 bases from J; junction bases left unmatched: 2. Germline V CDR1 and CDR2: LGHDT, YNNKEL (reference sequence). The CDR3 here is CASSRQGFYEQYF. Here the CDR3 DNA reads TGTGCCAGCAGCCGACAGGGGTTCTACGAGCAGTACTTC.

This clonotype was seen only a few times. J is TRBJ2-7 and V is TRBV4-1, with 8 bases identical to TRBD2. The V and J ends lost 3 bases and 6 bases, in that order; junction bases with no gene match: 10. CDR3 length: 15 amino acids. CDR1 is MGHRA, CDR2 YSYEKL, per germline. The CDR3 region is CASSQSRAGGLEQYF. The CDR3 DNA reads TGCGCCAGCAGCCAGTCGAGGGCGGGAGGCCTCGAGCAGTACTTC.

The V and J genes are TRBV6-5 and TRBJ1-2; TRBD1 aligns across 7 bases. This CDR3 spans 16 amino acids. Trimming took 2 bases from V and 4 from J; bases not matched to a gene: 10. CDR1 and CDR2 (germline): MNHEY, SVGAGI. The DNA for the CDR3 is TGTGCCAGCAGTTACGCAAGACAGGGAGGGGTCTATGGCTACACCTTC. It encodes CASSYARQGGVYGYTF.

This chain connects TRBV2 to TRBJ2-6; the D gene is possibly TRBD2 (7 bases). Germline CDR1 reads SNHLY; CDR2 reads FYNNEI. The CDR3 has 18 amino acids. Trimming removed 6 bases from V and 0 bases from J, with 18 bases in between. The CDR3 DNA reads as TGTGCCAGCAGCCTAGGGGGGGGTGTGAGCTCTGGGGCCAACGTCCTGACTTTC. It specifies CASSLGGGVSSGANVLTF.

This clonotype was counted a few times. The rearrangement joins TRBV12-3 or TRBV12-4 to TRBJ1-3, with unresolved D. The CDR3 has 15 residues. Deletions cut 10 bases from V and 6 bases from J, with 22 bases between. CDR3 in DNA: TGTGCCAACCACGTTATAACAGCAATCGAAAACACCATATATTTT. Translation gives CANHVITAIENTIYF.

This sequence joins TRBV25-1 and TRBJ1-1; no reliable D call. The CDR3 has 15 residues. Germline CDR1 reads MGHDK; CDR2 reads SYGVNS. Trimming pared 3 bases from V and 3 bases from J, leaving 14 bases between. CDR3 region: CASSDSGGIDTEAFF. Written as DNA, the CDR3 is TGTGCCAGCAGTGATTCCGGAGGGATTGACACTGAAGCTTTCTTT.

Details on this clonotype: A much more abundant neighbour one base away suggests this may be a read error. J is TRBJ2-5 and V is TRBV7-7; 8 positions match TRBD2. Looked up from germline, CDR1 is SSHAT and CDR2 is FNYEAQ (reference sequence). This CDR3 comprises 15 residues. CDR3 protein: CASSFGSGGQVTQYF. The CDR3, as DNA: TGTGCTAGCAGCTTTGGGAGCGGGGGCCAAGTGACCCAGTACTTC.

The table lists this clonotype with a few counts. The chain carries TRBV2 and TRBJ2-1; D is undetermined. The germline CDR1 and CDR2 sequences are SNHLY and FYNNEI. The ends were cut back, 3 bases at V and 2 bases at J, with 5 bases in the middle. The CDR3 is 13 amino acids. The CDR3 here is CASSDETYNEQFF. As DNA, the CDR3 is TGTGCCAGCAGTGATGAGACCTACAATGAGCAGTTCTTC.

This clonotype was seen more than once but under ten times. This chain uses TRBV5-6 with TRBJ2-3; 8 nucleotides line up with TRBD1. The V gene end was trimmed by 4 bases and the J gene end by 6 bases; junction bases not matched to a gene: 4. CDR3 length: 13 amino acids. The germline gives CDR1 SGHDT, CDR2 YYEEEE. CDR3 sequence reads: CASSLDRVDTQYF. The CDR3 DNA reads as TGTGCCAGCAGCCTGGACAGGGTGGATACGCAGTATTTT.

This clonotype was counted a few times. Since a much larger clone is just one base distant, this may be a read error. The rearrangement uses TRBV11-2 and TRBJ2-3; the D call may be TRBD1 or TRBD2 (5 bases each). The CDR3 totals 12 residues. The V end was cut by 1 base, the J end by 7 bases, with 6 bases between. Germline assignment: CDR1 SGHAT and CDR2 FQNNGV. CDR3 bases: TGTGCCAGCAGCTTAGGGGGGTATACGCAGTATTTT. Its translation: CASSLGGYTQYF.

This clonotype has only a few counts. The genes are TRBV7-9 and TRBJ2-7, with 7 bases aligning to TRBD1. The CDR3 consists of 15 residues. V shed 5 bases and J 0 bases; nucleotides not matched to a gene: 7. Germline CDR1 SEHNR, CDR2 FQNEAQ (reference sequence). The CDR3 is CASSLDRDGSYEQYF. The CDR3 DNA reads as TGTGCCAGCAGCCTCGACAGGGACGGCTCCTACGAGCAGTACTTC. Complete variable domain (other parts from reference TRBV7-9 and TRBJ2-7): DTGVSQNPRHKITKRGQNVTFRCDPISEHNRLYWYRQTLGQGPEFLTYFQNEAQLEKSRLLSDRFSAERPKGSFSTLEIQRTEQGDSAMYLCASSLDRDGSYEQYFGPGTRLTVT.

The chain employs TRBV20-1 and TRBJ2-3, with D uncertain. Trimming shortened V by 1 base and J by 9 bases, and 14 bases separated the two germline ends. The CDR3 runs to 13 residues. Per germline, CDR1 DFQATT and CDR2 SNEGSKA (reference sequence). The CDR3 region is CSARVTTEITQYF. The CDR3 DNA reads TGCAGTGCTAGAGTAACTACCGAGATAACGCAGTATTTT.

At least ten counts were recorded for this clonotype. The chain carries TRBV7-2 and TRBJ2-7; 10 bases are shared with TRBD1. The CDR3 extends over 16 amino acids. The V and J ends lost 2 bases and 1 base, in that order; junction bases with no gene match: 5. Looked up from germline, CDR1 is SGHTA and CDR2 is FQGNSA. The CDR3 DNA is TGTGCCAGCAGCTTATACGGGACAGGGGTATCCTACGAGCAGTACTTC. Translating gives CASSLYGTGVSYEQYF.

This clonotype was found many times. V is TRBV6-2 or TRBV6-3 and J is TRBJ2-1; D remains ambiguous. The CDR3 sequence is 11 residues long. V dropped 0 bases and J dropped 13 bases, with 7 bases sitting between them. Germline V gives CDR1 MNHEY, CDR2 SVGEGT. CDR3 region: CASSYSTFQFF. CDR3 in DNA: TGTGCCAGCAGTTACTCGACCTTCCAGTTCTTC.

The table lists this clonotype with a few counts. This chain joins TRBV9 and TRBJ2-7; tentatively, D is TRBD1 (7 bases). CDR3 length: 13 amino acids. The V gene lost 4 bases and the J gene lost 5 bases, with 13 bases spanning the gap. CDR1 SGDLS and CDR2 YYNGEE come from the germline V gene. Here the CDR3 reads CASSKTGRHEQYF. The CDR3 nucleotides read TGTGCCAGCAGCAAGACAGGGAGGCACGAGCAGTACTTC.

Worth noting for this clonotype: At one of its ends the junction is not consistent with the germline gene, which may arise from a read error. The rearrangement links TRBV7-9 to TRBJ1-1, with D hard to call. Looked up from germline, CDR1 is SEHNR and CDR2 is FQNEAQ (reference sequence). This CDR3 contains 13 residues. CDR3 coding DNA: TGTGCCAGCAGCTTAGGAGAAAGTCCCAAAGCTTCCTTT. Its protein product is CASSLGESPKASF. Full variable domain (missing parts from reference TRBV7-9 and TRBJ1-1): DTGVSQNPRHKITKRGQNVTFRCDPISEHNRLYWYRQTLGQGPEFLTYFQNEAQLEKSRLLSDRFSAERPKGSFSTLEIQRTEQGDSAMYLCASSLGESPKASFGQGTRLTVV.